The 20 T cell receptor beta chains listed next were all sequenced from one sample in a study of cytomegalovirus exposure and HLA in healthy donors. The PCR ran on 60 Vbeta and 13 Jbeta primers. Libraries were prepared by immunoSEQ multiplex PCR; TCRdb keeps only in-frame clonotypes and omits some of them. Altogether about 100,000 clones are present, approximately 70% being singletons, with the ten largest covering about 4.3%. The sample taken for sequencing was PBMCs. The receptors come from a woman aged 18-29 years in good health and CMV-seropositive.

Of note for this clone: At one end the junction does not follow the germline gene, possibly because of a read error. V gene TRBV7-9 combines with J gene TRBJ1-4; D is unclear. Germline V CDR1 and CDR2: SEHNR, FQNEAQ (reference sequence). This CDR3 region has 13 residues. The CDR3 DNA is TGTTCCAGCAGCTTATATGGCTGGGAAAAACTGTTTTTT. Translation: CSSSLYGWEKLFF. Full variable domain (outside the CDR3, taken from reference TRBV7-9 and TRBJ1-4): DTGVSQNPRHKITKRGQNVTFRCDPISEHNRLYWYRQTLGQGPEFLTYFQNEAQLEKSRLLSDRFSAERPKGSFSTLEIQRTEQGDSAMYLCSSSLYGWEKLFFGSGTQLSVL.

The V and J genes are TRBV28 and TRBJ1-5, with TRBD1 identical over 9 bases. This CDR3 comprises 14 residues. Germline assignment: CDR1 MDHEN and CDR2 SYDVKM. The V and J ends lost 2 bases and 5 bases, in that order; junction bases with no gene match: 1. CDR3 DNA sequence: TGTGCCAGCAGTTTAGACAGGGGGGATCAGCCCCAGCATTTT. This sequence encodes CASSLDRGDQPQHF.

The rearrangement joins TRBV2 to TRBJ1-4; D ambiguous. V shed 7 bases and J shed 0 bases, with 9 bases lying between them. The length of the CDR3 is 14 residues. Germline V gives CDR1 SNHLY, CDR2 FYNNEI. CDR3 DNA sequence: TGTGCCAGCACGCAGTCTGCAACTAATGAAAAACTGTTTTTT. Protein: CASTQSATNEKLFF.

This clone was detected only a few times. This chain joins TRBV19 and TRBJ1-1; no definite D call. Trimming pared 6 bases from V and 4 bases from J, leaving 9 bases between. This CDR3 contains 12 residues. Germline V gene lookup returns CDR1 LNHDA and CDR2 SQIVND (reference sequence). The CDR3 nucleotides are TGTGCCAGTAGCCGAGTTACCACTGAAGCTTTCTTT. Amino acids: CASSRVTTEAFF.

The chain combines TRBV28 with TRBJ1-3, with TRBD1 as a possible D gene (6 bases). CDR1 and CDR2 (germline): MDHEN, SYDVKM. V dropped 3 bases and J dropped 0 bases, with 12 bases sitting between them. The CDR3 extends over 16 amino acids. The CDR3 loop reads CASSLGATLSGNTIYF. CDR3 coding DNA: TGTGCCAGCAGTTTGGGGGCGACGCTCTCTGGAAACACCATATATTTT.

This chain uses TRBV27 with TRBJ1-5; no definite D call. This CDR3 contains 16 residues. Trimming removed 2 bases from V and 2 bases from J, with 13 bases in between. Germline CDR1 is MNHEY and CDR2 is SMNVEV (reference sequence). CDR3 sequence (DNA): TGTGCCAGCAGTTTAGACCCGGGTGGTGGCAATCAGCCCCAGCATTTT. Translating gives CASSLDPGGGNQPQHF.

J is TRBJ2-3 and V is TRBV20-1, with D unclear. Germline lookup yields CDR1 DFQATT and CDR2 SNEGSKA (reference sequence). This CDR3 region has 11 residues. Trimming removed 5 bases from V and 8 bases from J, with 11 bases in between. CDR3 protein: CSASPQATQYF. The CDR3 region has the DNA TGCAGTGCTTCCCCCCAGGCTACGCAGTATTTT.

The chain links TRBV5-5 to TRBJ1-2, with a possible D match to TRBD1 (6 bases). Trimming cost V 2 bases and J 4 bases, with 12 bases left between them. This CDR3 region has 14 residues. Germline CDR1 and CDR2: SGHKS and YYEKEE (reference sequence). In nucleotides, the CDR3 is TGTGCCAGCAGCTTCAGGGGTTTTGCCTATGGCTACACCTTC. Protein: CASSFRGFAYGYTF. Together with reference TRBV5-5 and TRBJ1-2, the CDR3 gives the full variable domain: DAGVTQSPTHLIKTRGQQVTLRCSPISGHKSVSWYQQVLGQGPQFIFQYYEKEERGRGNFPDRFSARQFPNYSSELNVNALLLGDSALYLCASSFRGFAYGYTFGSGTRLTVV.

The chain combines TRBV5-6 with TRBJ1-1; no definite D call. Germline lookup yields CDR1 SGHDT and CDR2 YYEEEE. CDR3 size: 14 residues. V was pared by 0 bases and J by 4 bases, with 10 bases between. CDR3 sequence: CASSLALLRTEAFF. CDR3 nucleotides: TGTGCCAGCAGCTTGGCCTTGTTGCGCACTGAAGCTTTCTTT.

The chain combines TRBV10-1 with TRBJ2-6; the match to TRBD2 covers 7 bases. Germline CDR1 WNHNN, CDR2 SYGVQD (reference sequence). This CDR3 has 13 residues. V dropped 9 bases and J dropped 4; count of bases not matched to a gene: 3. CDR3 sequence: CARRGSGANVLTF. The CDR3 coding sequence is TGCGCCAGGCGGGGGTCCGGGGCCAACGTCCTGACTTTC.

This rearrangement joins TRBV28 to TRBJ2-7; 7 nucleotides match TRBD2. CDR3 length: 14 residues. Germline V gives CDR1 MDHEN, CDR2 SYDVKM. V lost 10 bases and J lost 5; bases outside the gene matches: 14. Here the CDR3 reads CATIGGAGLNEQYF. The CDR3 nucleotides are TGTGCCACTATCGGTGGGGCGGGACTAAACGAGCAGTACTTC. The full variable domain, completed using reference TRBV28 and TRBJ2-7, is DVKVTQSSRYLVKRTGEKVFLECVQDMDHENMFWYRQDPGLGLRLIYFSYDVKMKEKGDIPEGYSVSREKKERFSLILESASTNQTSMYLCATIGGAGLNEQYFGPGTRLTVT.

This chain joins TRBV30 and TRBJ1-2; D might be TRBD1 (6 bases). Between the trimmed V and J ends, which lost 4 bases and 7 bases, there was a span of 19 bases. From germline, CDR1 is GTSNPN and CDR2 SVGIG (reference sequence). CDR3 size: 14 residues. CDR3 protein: CAWIWGGLSGGYTF. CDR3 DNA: TGTGCCTGGATTTGGGGGGGGCTCTCGGGTGGCTACACCTTC.

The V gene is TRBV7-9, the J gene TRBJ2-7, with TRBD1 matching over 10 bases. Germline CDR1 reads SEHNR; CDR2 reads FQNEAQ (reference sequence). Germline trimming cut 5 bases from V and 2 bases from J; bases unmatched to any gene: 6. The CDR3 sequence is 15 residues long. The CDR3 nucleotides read TGTGCCAGCAGCCAGCCCGGGACAGGGGCCTACGAGCAGTACTTC. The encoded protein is CASSQPGTGAYEQYF.

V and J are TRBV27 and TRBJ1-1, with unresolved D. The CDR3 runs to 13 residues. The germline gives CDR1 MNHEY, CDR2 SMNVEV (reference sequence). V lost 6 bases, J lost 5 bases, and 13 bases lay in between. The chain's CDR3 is CASRLTGGTEAFF. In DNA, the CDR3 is TGTGCCAGCAGACTTACGGGAGGGACTGAAGCTTTCTTT.

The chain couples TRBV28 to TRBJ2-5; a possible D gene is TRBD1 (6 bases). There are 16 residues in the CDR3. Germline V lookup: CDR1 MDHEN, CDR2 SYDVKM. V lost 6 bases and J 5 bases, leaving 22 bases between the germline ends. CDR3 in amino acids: CASRGRFGQPGETQYF. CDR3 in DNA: TGTGCCAGCAGGGGGCGGTTCGGACAGCCGGGGGAGACCCAGTACTTC.

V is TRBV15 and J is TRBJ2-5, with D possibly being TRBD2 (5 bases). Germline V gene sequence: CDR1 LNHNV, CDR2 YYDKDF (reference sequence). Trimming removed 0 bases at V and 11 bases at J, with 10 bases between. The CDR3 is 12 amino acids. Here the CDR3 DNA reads TGTGCCACCAGCAGAGATAGGACTGAGCAGTACTTC. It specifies CATSRDRTEQYF.

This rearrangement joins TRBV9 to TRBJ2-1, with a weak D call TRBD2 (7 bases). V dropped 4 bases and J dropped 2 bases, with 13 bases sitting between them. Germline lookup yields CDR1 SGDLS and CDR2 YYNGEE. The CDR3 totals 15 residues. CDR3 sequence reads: CASSSGGRAYNEQFF. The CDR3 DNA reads TGTGCCAGCAGCTCGGGGGGCAGAGCCTACAATGAGCAGTTCTTC.

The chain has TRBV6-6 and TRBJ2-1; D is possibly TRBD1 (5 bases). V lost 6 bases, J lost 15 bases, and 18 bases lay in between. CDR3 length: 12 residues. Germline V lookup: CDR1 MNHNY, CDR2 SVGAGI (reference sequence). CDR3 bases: TGTGCCAGCAGCCTACCGGGCAGGGCCTGGTTCTTC. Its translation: CASSLPGRAWFF.

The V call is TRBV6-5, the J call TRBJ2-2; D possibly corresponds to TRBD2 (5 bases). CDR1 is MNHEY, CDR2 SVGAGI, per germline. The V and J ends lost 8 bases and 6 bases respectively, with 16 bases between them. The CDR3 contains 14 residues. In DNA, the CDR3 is TGTGCCAGCGCCCGGGGTCGCCTCCCCGGGGAGCTGTTTTTT. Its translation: CASARGRLPGELFF.

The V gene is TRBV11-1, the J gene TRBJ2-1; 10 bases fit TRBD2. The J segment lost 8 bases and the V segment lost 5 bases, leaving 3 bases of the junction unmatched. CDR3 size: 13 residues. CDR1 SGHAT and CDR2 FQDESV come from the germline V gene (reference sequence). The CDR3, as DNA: TGTGCCAGCAGCCATACTAGCGGGGATGAGCAGTTCTTC. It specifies CASSHTSGDEQFF.